The rows below give T cell receptor beta chains drawn from one sample of a study of blood T cell repertoires in COVID-19. Profiling relied on immunoSEQ multiplex PCR, and the TCRdb table lists in-frame clones only, not all of them. This sample has a few hundred thousand clones, with over 75% found just once. The sequencing sample was made of PBMCs or T cells enriched from blood (not recorded which). Receptors were obtained from a man aged 18 to 35 who had recovered from COVID-19. CDR3s include the opening cysteine and the closing phenylalanine or tryptophan. Each record gives: V gene, J gene, clone size, D gene, CDR3 protein, CDR3 DNA. The D gene is left open where the match is weak. Clone size is shown for a subset of rows, as once, few, many or a class of expanded clone.

V gene: TRBV19
J gene: TRBJ1-2
clone size: -
D gene: -
CDR3 protein: CASRPGTANYGYTF
CDR3 DNA: TGTGCCAGTAGGCCTGGAACAGCCAACTATGGCTACACCTTC

V gene: TRBV5-4
J gene: TRBJ2-5
clone size: -
D gene: TRBD2
CDR3 protein: CASSPSPSGGKETQYF
CDR3 DNA: TGTGCCAGCAGCCCCTCCCCTAGCGGGGGGAAAGAGACCCAGTACTTC

V gene: TRBV27
J gene: TRBJ2-7
clone size: -
D gene: -
CDR3 protein: CASSYSGTGLLYEQYF
CDR3 DNA: TGTGCCAGCAGTTATTCGGGGACGGGACTTCTCTACGAGCAGTACTTC

V gene: TRBV12-3/TRBV12-4
J gene: TRBJ1-1
clone size: -
D gene: -
CDR3 protein: CASSFLNTEAFF
CDR3 DNA: TGTGCCAGCAGTTTTTTAAACACTGAAGCTTTCTTT

V gene: TRBV12-5
J gene: TRBJ2-7
clone size: -
D gene: TRBD2
CDR3 protein: CASGSARTSGPYEQYF
CDR3 DNA: TGTGCTAGTGGTTCCGCTCGCACTAGCGGGCCCTACGAGCAGTACTTC

V gene: TRBV29-1
J gene: TRBJ1-2
clone size: few
D gene: -
CDR3 protein: CSVDKGGGGYTF
CDR3 DNA: TGCAGCGTTGACAAGGGAGGTGGTGGCTACACCTTC

V gene: TRBV27
J gene: TRBJ2-1
clone size: -
D gene: TRBD1
CDR3 protein: CASSMLDRVSYNEQFF
CDR3 DNA: TGTGCCAGCAGTATGTTGGACAGGGTCTCCTACAATGAGCAGTTCTTC

V gene: TRBV2
J gene: TRBJ2-7
clone size: once
D gene: TRBD1
CDR3 protein: CASSERRTGVYEQYF
CDR3 DNA: TGTGCCAGCAGTGAAAGGAGGACAGGGGTCTACGAGCAGTACTTC

V gene: TRBV6-6
J gene: TRBJ2-7
clone size: -
D gene: TRBD1
CDR3 protein: CASSSTGTVSHEQYF
CDR3 DNA: TGTGCCAGCAGTTCAACCGGGACAGTTAGCCACGAGCAGTACTTC

V gene: TRBV15
J gene: TRBJ1-5
clone size: -
D gene: -
CDR3 protein: CATSRDPGIKHQPQHF
CDR3 DNA: TGTGCCACCAGCAGAGACCCCGGGATAAAACATCAGCCCCAGCATTTT

V gene: TRBV7-2
J gene: TRBJ2-1
clone size: -
D gene: TRBD2
CDR3 protein: CASSVLAGGPSYEQFF
CDR3 DNA: TGTGCCAGCAGCGTACTAGCGGGAGGGCCTAGTTATGAGCAGTTCTTC

V gene: TRBV2
J gene: TRBJ2-3
clone size: -
D gene: -
CDR3 protein: CASSDTRQASTDTQYF
CDR3 DNA: TGTGCCAGCAGTGATACTAGACAGGCTAGCACAGATACGCAGTATTTT

V gene: TRBV30
J gene: TRBJ2-7
clone size: -
D gene: -
CDR3 protein: CAWSEGRGNEQYF
CDR3 DNA: TGTGCCTGGAGTGAAGGAAGGGGGAACGAGCAGTACTTC

V gene: TRBV9
J gene: TRBJ2-7
clone size: -
D gene: TRBD2
CDR3 protein: CASSVAGGGAYEQYF
CDR3 DNA: TGTGCCAGCAGCGTAGCCGGCGGGGGGGCCTACGAGCAGTACTTC

V gene: TRBV19
J gene: TRBJ1-1
clone size: -
D gene: TRBD1
CDR3 protein: CASNPQGGGNTEAFF
CDR3 DNA: TGTGCCAGTAACCCACAGGGGGGAGGGAACACTGAAGCTTTCTTT

V gene: TRBV5-1
J gene: TRBJ1-2
clone size: -
D gene: TRBD1
CDR3 protein: CASSSDRPPYGYTF
CDR3 DNA: TGCGCCAGCAGCTCGGACAGGCCACCCTATGGCTACACCTTC

V gene: TRBV6-5
J gene: TRBJ2-7
clone size: few
D gene: -
CDR3 protein: CASSYSSIQGSYEQYF
CDR3 DNA: TGTGCCAGCAGTTACTCCTCGATCCAGGGGAGCTACGAGCAGTACTTC

V gene: TRBV10-2
J gene: TRBJ2-1
clone size: -
D gene: -
CDR3 protein: CASSVTEKHEQFF
CDR3 DNA: TGCGCCAGCAGCGTCACGGAGAAGCATGAGCAGTTCTTC

V gene: TRBV5-4
J gene: TRBJ2-2
clone size: -
D gene: -
CDR3 protein: CASSLNPPQGNGDTGELFF
CDR3 DNA: TGTGCCAGCAGCTTGAACCCCCCCCAGGGGAACGGGGACACCGGGGAGCTGTTTTTT

V gene: TRBV7-2
J gene: TRBJ2-1
clone size: once
D gene: -
CDR3 protein: CASSLAMNRLAIGEQFF
CDR3 DNA: TGTGCCAGCAGCTTAGCGATGAATCGGCTAGCAATCGGCGAGCAGTTCTTC

V gene: TRBV29-1
J gene: TRBJ2-1
clone size: -
D gene: TRBD1
CDR3 protein: CSVREGAARGQQFF
CDR3 DNA: TGCAGCGTTCGAGAGGGGGCCGCCCGGGGCCAGCAGTTCTTC

V gene: TRBV5-1
J gene: TRBJ2-2
clone size: -
D gene: -
CDR3 protein: CASSPQGTGELFF
CDR3 DNA: TGCGCCAGCAGCCCGCAGGGAACCGGGGAGCTGTTTTTT

V gene: TRBV23-1
J gene: TRBJ1-1
clone size: few
D gene: -
CDR3 protein: CASSQSIAQNTEAFF
CDR3 DNA: TGCGCCAGCAGTCAATCGATAGCCCAGAACACTGAAGCTTTCTTT

V gene: TRBV5-5
J gene: TRBJ1-1
clone size: -
D gene: -
CDR3 protein: CASSLEGRAEAFF
CDR3 DNA: TGTGCCAGCAGCTTGGAGGGGAGGGCTGAAGCTTTCTTT

V gene: TRBV6-5
J gene: TRBJ1-2
clone size: -
D gene: -
CDR3 protein: CASSPGDYGYTF
CDR3 DNA: TGTGCCAGCAGTCCAGGGGACTATGGCTACACCTTC

V gene: TRBV27
J gene: TRBJ2-5
clone size: -
D gene: TRBD1
CDR3 protein: CASSLGFGQGETQYF
CDR3 DNA: TGTGCCAGCAGTTTAGGGTTCGGACAGGGAGAGACCCAGTACTTC

V gene: TRBV5-1
J gene: TRBJ2-1
clone size: few
D gene: TRBD2
CDR3 protein: CASSFFRTSGPSSYNEQFF
CDR3 DNA: TGCGCCAGCAGCTTCTTCCGGACTAGCGGCCCCTCATCCTACAATGAGCAGTTCTTC

V gene: TRBV6-5
J gene: TRBJ1-4
clone size: -
D gene: TRBD1
CDR3 protein: CASRVGQANEKLFF
CDR3 DNA: TGTGCCAGCAGGGTGGGACAGGCTAATGAAAAACTGTTTTTT

V gene: TRBV6-4
J gene: TRBJ2-1
clone size: -
D gene: -
CDR3 protein: CASSASIDSEQFF
CDR3 DNA: TGTGCCAGCAGCGCTTCCATCGACTCGGAGCAGTTCTTC

V gene: TRBV20-1
J gene: TRBJ1-6
clone size: -
D gene: -
CDR3 protein: CSASTGTNSPLHF
CDR3 DNA: TGCAGTGCTAGTACAGGGACGAATTCACCCCTCCACTTT

V gene: TRBV7-3
J gene: TRBJ2-2
clone size: -
D gene: TRBD1
CDR3 protein: CASSFTGGVTGELFF
CDR3 DNA: TGTGCCAGCAGCTTCACAGGGGGAGTCACCGGGGAGCTGTTTTTT

V gene: TRBV4-2
J gene: TRBJ2-4
clone size: -
D gene: -
CDR3 protein: CASSQDPSLAKNIQYF
CDR3 DNA: TGTGCCAGCAGCCAAGATCCGTCCCTAGCCAAAAACATTCAGTACTTC

V gene: TRBV28
J gene: TRBJ1-2
clone size: -
D gene: -
CDR3 protein: CASINRATNYGYTF
CDR3 DNA: TGTGCCAGCATCAACAGGGCTACTAACTATGGCTACACCTTC

V gene: TRBV6-2/TRBV6-3
J gene: TRBJ2-7
clone size: -
D gene: TRBD1
CDR3 protein: CASSSTGQGRFAGFTYEQYF
CDR3 DNA: TGTGCCAGCAGTTCCACGGGACAGGGCCGGTTCGCGGGATTTACCTACGAGCAGTACTTC

V gene: TRBV7-9
J gene: TRBJ1-4
clone size: -
D gene: -
CDR3 protein: CASSLGQGFYEKLFF
CDR3 DNA: TGTGCCAGCAGCTTAGGGCAGGGATTCTATGAAAAACTGTTTTTT

V gene: TRBV6-1
J gene: TRBJ1-2
clone size: -
D gene: TRBD1
CDR3 protein: CASSEAWTGGGYTF
CDR3 DNA: TGTGCCAGCAGTGAAGCATGGACAGGGGGCGGCTACACCTTC

V gene: TRBV11-2
J gene: TRBJ1-4
clone size: -
D gene: TRBD1
CDR3 protein: CASSLTGTGFGEKLFF
CDR3 DNA: TGTGCCAGCAGCTTAACCGGGACAGGGTTTGGGGAAAAACTGTTTTTT

V gene: TRBV7-3
J gene: TRBJ1-5
clone size: -
D gene: TRBD1
CDR3 protein: CASSWDRAQPQHF
CDR3 DNA: TGTGCCAGCAGCTGGGACAGGGCCCAGCCCCAGCATTTT

V gene: TRBV29-1
J gene: TRBJ1-5
clone size: -
D gene: TRBD1
CDR3 protein: CSVETGEGSNQPQHF
CDR3 DNA: TGCAGCGTTGAAACAGGGGAAGGTAGCAATCAGCCCCAGCATTTT

V gene: TRBV7-3
J gene: TRBJ1-1
clone size: -
D gene: -
CDR3 protein: CASSLMVVRNTEAFF
CDR3 DNA: TGTGCCAGCAGCTTAATGGTTGTCAGGAACACTGAAGCTTTCTTT

V gene: TRBV9
J gene: TRBJ2-3
clone size: -
D gene: -
CDR3 protein: CASSAGTHRTDTQYF
CDR3 DNA: TGTGCCAGCAGCGCCGGGACACACCGCACAGATACGCAGTATTTT

V gene: TRBV3-1/TRBV3-2
J gene: TRBJ2-1
clone size: -
D gene: TRBD2
CDR3 protein: CASSPSGLAGESYNEQFF
CDR3 DNA: TGTGCCAGCAGCCCCTCGGGACTAGCGGGAGAATCCTACAATGAGCAGTTCTTC